The present TCR beta chain was sequenced within a study of cytomegalovirus exposure and HLA in healthy donors. The study's findings and limits: Links to common viral pathogens appeared, in a later analysis, for several of the most significant clusters.

A multiplex PCR was run with 60 Vbeta primers and 13 Jbeta primers. TCRdb keeps only in-frame clones here, not all; method: immunoSEQ multiplex PCR. The table lists approximately 190,000 clones, about four fifths of them singletons. For this clone: Its cognate antigen is unknown.

The CDR3 covers 14 residues. V lost 7 bases and J lost 1, with 13 bases in between. CDR1 and CDR2 from the germline V gene are LNHDA and SQIVND (reference sequence). This receptor was identified in a boy aged 2 to 10 in good health and CMV-seronegative. The rearrangement uses TRBV19 and TRBJ1-1, with D perhaps matching TRBD1 (5 bases). The sequenced sample consisted of PBMCs. CDR3: CASNIQGKNTEAFF. CDR3 in DNA: TGTGCCAGTAATATCCAGGGAAAGAACACTGAAGCTTTCTTT.